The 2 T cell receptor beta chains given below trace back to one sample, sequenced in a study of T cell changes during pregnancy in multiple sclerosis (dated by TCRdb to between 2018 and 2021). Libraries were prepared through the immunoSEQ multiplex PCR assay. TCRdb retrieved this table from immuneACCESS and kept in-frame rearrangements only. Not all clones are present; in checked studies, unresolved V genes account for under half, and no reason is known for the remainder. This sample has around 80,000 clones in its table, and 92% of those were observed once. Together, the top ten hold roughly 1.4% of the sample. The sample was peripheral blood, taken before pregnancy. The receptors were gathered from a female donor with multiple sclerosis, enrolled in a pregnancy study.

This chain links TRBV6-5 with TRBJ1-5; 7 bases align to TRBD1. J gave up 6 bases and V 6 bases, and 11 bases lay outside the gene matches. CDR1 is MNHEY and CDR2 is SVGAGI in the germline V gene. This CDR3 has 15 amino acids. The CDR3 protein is CASRGGRDRLQPQHF. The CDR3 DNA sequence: TGTGCCAGCAGGGGGGGAAGGGACAGACTTCAGCCCCAGCATTTT.

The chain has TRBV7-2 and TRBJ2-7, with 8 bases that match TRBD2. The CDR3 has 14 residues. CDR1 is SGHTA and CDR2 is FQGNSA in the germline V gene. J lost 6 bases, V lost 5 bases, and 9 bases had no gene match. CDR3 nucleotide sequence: TGTGCCAGCAGCCGGGAGGGACGGATGGGCGAGCAGTACTTC. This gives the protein CASSREGRMGEQYF.